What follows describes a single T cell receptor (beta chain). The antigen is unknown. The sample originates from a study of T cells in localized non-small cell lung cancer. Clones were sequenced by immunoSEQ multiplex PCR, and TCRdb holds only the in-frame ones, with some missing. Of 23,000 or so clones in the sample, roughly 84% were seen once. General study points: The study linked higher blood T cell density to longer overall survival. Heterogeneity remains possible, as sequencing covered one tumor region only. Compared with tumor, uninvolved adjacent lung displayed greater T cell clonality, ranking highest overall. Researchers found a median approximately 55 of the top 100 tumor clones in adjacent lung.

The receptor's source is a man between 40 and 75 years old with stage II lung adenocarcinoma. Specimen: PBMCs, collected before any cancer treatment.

The DNA of the CDR3 is TGCGCCAGCAGCTTGATAGGGGAGAACACTGAAGCTTTCTTT. Translating it yields CASSLIGENTEAFF. V and J are TRBV5-1 and TRBJ1-1, with a possible D match to TRBD1 (5 bases). The CDR3 loop spans 14 amino acids. Trimming shortened V by 1 base and J by 1 base, and 8 bases separated the two germline ends. CDR1 and CDR2 (germline): SGHRS, YFSETQ.